Below, one T cell receptor (beta chain) is given with its context. This sample was included in a study of blood T cell repertoires in COVID-19. At the level of the study: Acute-phase and convalescent COVID-19 samples originated in the United States, Italy and Spain.

In the original analysis: Nucleated cell counts were estimated from reference gene primer amplification. This table comes from immunoSEQ multiplex PCR, and its TCRdb copy is limited to in-frame clones, with some not included. That table supplies the V and J calls and clone size; D and trimming were determined from the DNA. The data hold around 250,000 clones, with 70% to 85% observed a single time. Participants' reported clinical history set cohort assignment. V dropped 5 bases and J dropped 5 bases, with 12 bases sitting between them. Germline assignment: CDR1 SGHVS and CDR2 FQNEAQ. CDR3 length equals 13 residues.

The sample consisted of PBMCs or T cells enriched from blood (not recorded which). The sequence derives from a man aged 35-49 years who had recovered from COVID-19. The rearrangement joins TRBV7-8 to TRBJ2-5; D is unresolved. The CDR3 bases are TGTGCCAGCAGCCTACGGGTGATCGAGACCCAGTACTTC. The encoded protein is CASSLRVIETQYF. The entire variable domain, with the rest obtained from reference TRBV7-8 and TRBJ2-5, is as follows: GAGVSQSPRYKVAKRGQDVALRCDPISGHVSLFWYQQALGQGPEFLTYFQNEAQLDKSGLPSDRFFAERPEGSVSTLKIQRTQQEDSAVYLCASSLRVIETQYFGPGTRLLVL.